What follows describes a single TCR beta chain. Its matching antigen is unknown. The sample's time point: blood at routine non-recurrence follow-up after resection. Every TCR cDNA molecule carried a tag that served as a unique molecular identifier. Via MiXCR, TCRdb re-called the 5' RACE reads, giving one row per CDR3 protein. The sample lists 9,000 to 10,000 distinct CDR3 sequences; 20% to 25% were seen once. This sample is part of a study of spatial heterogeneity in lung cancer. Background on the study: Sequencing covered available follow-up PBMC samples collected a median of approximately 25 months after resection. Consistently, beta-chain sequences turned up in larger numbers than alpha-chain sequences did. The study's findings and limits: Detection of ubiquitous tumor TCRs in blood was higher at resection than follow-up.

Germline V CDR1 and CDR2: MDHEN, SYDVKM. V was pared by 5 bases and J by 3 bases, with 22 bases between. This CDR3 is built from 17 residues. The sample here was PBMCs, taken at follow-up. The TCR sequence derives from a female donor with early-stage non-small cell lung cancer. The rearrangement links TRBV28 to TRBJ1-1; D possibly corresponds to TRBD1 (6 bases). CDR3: CASSLRRLDSEHTEAFF. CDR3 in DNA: TGTGCCAGCAGTCTACGTAGACTGGACAGCGAGCACACTGAAGCTTTCTTT.